Below are 8 T cell receptor beta chains sequenced from a single sample in a study of blood T cells in healthy people across ages. Primed by a sample-barcoded 5' primer and a J-beta primer mix, a second PCR proceeded for 7 to 11 cycles. Each CDR3 protein is one row after TCRdb ran MiXCR on the 5' RACE reads. The table shows about 2 million distinct CDR3 sequences, with around 50% occurring only once. The sample comprised blood. These receptors were obtained from a woman aged 40 to 55 in good health.

This chain uses TRBV24-1 with TRBJ2-5; D remains unclear. Trimming took 8 bases from V and 4 from J, leaving 13 bases between them. Germline V gene sequence: CDR1 KGHDR, CDR2 SFDVKD. The CDR3 loop spans 13 amino acids. CDR3 nucleotide sequence: TGTGCCACCATCGCTAGAAGGCGAGAGACCCAGTACTTC. Its translation is CATIARRRETQYF.

CDR3 loop: CASSQVGTKKDEQYF. The CDR3 DNA reads TGCGCCAGCAGCCAAGTTGGGACAAAGAAGGACGAGCAGTACTTC. The V and J genes are TRBV4-3 and TRBJ2-7; a weak D match, TRBD1 (6 bases). The CDR3 extends over 15 amino acids. Trimming shortened V by 1 base and J by 5 bases, and 15 bases separated the two germline ends. Germline loops: CDR1 LGHNA, CDR2 YSLEER.

This chain uses TRBV11-2 with TRBJ1-5; 11 bases fit TRBD1. Trimming at V came to 5 bases and at J to 8 bases, leaving 5 bases not matched to a gene. CDR1 is SGHAT, CDR2 FQNNGV, per germline. The CDR3 sequence is 14 residues long. CDR3: CASSLGQGVEPQHF. The CDR3, as DNA: TGTGCCAGCAGCCTGGGACAGGGGGTTGAGCCCCAGCATTTT.

In this sample, this clonotype turned up a few times. The chain recombines TRBV7-2 with TRBJ2-1; TRBD2 agrees at 8 bases. V shed 2 bases, J shed 6 bases, and the junction held 15 bases outside the gene matches. Germline CDR1 reads SGHTA; CDR2 reads FQGNSA. The CDR3 has 18 amino acids. The chain's CDR3 is CASSLIGRGGFYFNEQFF. DNA of the CDR3: TGTGCCAGCAGCTTAATCGGCCGCGGGGGGTTCTACTTCAATGAGCAGTTCTTC.

This clonotype turned up a few times. The chain is built from TRBV7-2 and TRBJ2-7; D uncertain. Germline lookup yields CDR1 SGHTA and CDR2 FQGNSA. CDR3 length: 14 amino acids. Trimming took 5 bases from V and 2 from J, leaving 13 bases between them. The CDR3 loop is CASSLTRPPYEQYF. CDR3 sequence (DNA): TGTGCCAGCAGCCTGACCCGGCCCCCCTACGAGCAGTACTTC.

V and J are TRBV24-1 and TRBJ2-3, with 7 bases identical to TRBD1. The V gene's germline CDR1 is KGHDR and CDR2 SFDVKD. This CDR3 is built from 15 residues. The trim removed 6 bases at V and 2 bases at J, leaving 7 bases unmatched. The DNA for the CDR3 is TGTGCCACCAGTCGTTCGGGACAGTTCACAGATACGCAGTATTTT. This sequence encodes CATSRSGQFTDTQYF.

The rearrangement uses TRBV5-1 and TRBJ2-3; TRBD2 matches 11 bases. Germline V gene lookup returns CDR1 SGHRS and CDR2 YFSETQ. J was trimmed by 6 bases and V by 2 bases; bases with no gene match: 5. The CDR3 spans 15 residues. CDR3 DNA: TGCGCCAGCAGCTTCACTAGCGGGGGAGTGGATACGCAGTATTTT. Amino acid sequence: CASSFTSGGVDTQYF.

This clonotype was recorded a few times. The chain is built from TRBV21-1 and TRBJ2-1; the tabulated D call, TRBD2, remains unverified against the DNA. TRBV21-1 is a recognized pseudogene. The CDR3 contains 16 residues. The CDR3 reads CASSSTAGWWDNEQFF. As DNA, the CDR3 is TGTGCCAGCAGCTCCACAGCGGGGTGGTGGGACAATGAGCAGTTCTTC.